This T cell receptor (beta chain) was observed in a study of blood T cell repertoires in COVID-19. Germline values: CDR1 LGHNA, CDR2 YSLEER. V was cut by 0 bases and J by 3 bases, with 6 bases left in between. The CDR3 is 13 amino acids. Only in-frame clones appear in the TCRdb table, and some are missing; sequencing was by immunoSEQ multiplex PCR. The sample has over 40,000 clones, roughly 90% seen once. This clonotype originated in a human donor in a cohort sampled during active COVID-19. Sequencing was carried out using peripheral blood. J is TRBJ2-7 and V is TRBV4-3, with D perhaps matching TRBD2 (5 bases). CDR3 loop: CASSQEGGYEQYF. The CDR3 DNA is TGCGCCAGCAGCCAAGAAGGAGGCTACGAGCAGTACTTC.